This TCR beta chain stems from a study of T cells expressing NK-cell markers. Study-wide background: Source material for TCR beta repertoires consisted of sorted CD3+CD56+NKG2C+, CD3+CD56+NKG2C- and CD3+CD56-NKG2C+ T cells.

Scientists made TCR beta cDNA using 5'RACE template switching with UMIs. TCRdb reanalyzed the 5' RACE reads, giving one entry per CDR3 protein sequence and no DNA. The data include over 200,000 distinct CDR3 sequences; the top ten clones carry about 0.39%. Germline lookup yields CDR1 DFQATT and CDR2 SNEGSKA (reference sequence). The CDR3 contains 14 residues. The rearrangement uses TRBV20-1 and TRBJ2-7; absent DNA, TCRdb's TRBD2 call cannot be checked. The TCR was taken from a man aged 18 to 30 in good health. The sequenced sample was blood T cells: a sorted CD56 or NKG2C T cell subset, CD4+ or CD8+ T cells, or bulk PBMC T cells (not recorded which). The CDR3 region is CSARVGKRSYEQYF.